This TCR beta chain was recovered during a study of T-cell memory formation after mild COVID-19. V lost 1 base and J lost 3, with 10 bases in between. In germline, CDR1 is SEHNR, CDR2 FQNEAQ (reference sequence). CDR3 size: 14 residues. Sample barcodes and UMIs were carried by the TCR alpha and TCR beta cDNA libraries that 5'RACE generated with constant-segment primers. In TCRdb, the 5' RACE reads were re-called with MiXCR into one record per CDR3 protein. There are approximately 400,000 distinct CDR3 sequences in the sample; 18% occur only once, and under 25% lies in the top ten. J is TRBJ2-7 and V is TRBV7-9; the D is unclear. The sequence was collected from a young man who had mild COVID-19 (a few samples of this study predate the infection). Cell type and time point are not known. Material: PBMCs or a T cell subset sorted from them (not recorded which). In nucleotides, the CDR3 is TGTGCCAGCAGCTTAGGGGGTGTAGGCTACGAGCAGTACTTC. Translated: CASSLGGVGYEQYF.